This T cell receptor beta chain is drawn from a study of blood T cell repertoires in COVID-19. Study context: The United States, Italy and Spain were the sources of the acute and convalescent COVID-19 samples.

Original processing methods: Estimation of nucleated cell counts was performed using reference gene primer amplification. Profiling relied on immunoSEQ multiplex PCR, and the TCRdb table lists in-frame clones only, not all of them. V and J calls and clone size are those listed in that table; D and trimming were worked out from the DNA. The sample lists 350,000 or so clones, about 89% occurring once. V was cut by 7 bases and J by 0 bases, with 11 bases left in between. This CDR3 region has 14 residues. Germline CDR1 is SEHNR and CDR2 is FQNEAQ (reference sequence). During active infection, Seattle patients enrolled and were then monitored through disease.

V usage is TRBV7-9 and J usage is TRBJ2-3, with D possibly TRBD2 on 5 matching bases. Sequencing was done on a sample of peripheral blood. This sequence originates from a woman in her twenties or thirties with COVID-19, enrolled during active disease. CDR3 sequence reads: CASTLEGSTDTQYF. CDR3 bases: TGTGCCAGCACCCTCGAGGGTAGCACAGATACGCAGTATTTT.